This T cell receptor (beta chain) was retrieved from a study of CD8 T cells in ankylosing spondylitis. V lost 10 bases, J lost 6 bases, and 13 bases stayed unmatched. CDR3 length equals 15 residues. Germline loops: CDR1 ENHRY, CDR2 SYGVKD. MiXCR was run by TCRdb on the 5' RACE reads, yielding one entry per CDR3 protein. The sample lists more than 150,000 distinct CDR3 sequences, around a tenth seen once, with roughly 29% in the top ten. This clonotype originated in a male donor with ankylosing spondylitis or in good health (not recorded which). What was sequenced was blood, either unsorted or a sorted T cell fraction (not recorded which). The chain employs TRBV10-3 and TRBJ2-7, with TRBD1 identical over 12 bases. The CDR3 DNA sequence: TGTGCCACCTTAACCCCGGGACAGGGGGCTTCCGAGCAGTACTTC. Translating gives CATLTPGQGASEQYF.